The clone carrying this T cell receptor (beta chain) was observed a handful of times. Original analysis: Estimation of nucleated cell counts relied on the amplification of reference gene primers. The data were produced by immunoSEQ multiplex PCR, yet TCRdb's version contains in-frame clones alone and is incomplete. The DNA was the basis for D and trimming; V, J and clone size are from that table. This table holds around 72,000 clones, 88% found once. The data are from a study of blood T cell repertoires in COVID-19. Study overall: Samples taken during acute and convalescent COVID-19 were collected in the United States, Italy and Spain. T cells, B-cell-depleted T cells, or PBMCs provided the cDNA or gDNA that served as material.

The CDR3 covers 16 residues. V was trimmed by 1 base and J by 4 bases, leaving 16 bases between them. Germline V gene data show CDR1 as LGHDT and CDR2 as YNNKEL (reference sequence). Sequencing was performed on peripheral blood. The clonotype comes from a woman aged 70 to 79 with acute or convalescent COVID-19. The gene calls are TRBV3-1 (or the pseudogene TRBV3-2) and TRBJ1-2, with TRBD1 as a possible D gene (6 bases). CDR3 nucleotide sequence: TGTGCCAGCAGCCAAGGGGGTTTGGGGGCAGGCTATGGCTACACCTTC. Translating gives CASSQGGLGAGYGYTF.